The 19 T cell receptor beta chains listed next were all sequenced from one sample in a study of shared clonotypes between healthy human individuals. TCRdb keeps only in-frame clones here, not all; method: immunoSEQ multiplex PCR. The sample carries around 940,000 clones, over 60% recorded once. Specimen: memory CD4+ T cells sorted from blood. Subset specified: CD45RA-negative fraction. These receptors were taken from a man aged 18 to 35 in good health.

This rearrangement joins TRBV12-5 to TRBJ2-2, with a possible D match to TRBD1 (6 bases). Looked up from germline, CDR1 is LGHNT and CDR2 is FRNRAP. V was pared by 6 bases and J by 6 bases, with 17 bases between. The CDR3 covers 15 residues. The CDR3 region is CASGLAQGSPGELFF. As DNA, the CDR3 is TGTGCTAGTGGCCTTGCGCAGGGGAGCCCCGGGGAGCTGTTTTTT.

V is TRBV4-1 and J is TRBJ2-2; D gene uncertain. V lost 0 bases, J lost 1 base, and 9 bases lay in between. Germline V gives CDR1 MGHRA, CDR2 YSYEKL. This CDR3 spans 16 amino acids. DNA for the CDR3: TGCGCCAGCAGCCAAGAGGAACAGTGGAACACCGGGGAGCTGTTTTTT. It encodes CASSQEEQWNTGELFF.

This chain connects TRBV6-5 to TRBJ2-5; a weak D match, TRBD2 (6 bases). The closer fit of TRBJ2-7 to the DNA end suggests the J call may be wrong. CDR3 length: 14 residues. Germline CDR1 is MNHEY and CDR2 is SVGAGI. The CDR3 DNA is TGTGCCAGCAGTGGGACTCTGAGCTCCTACGAGCAGTACTTC. Amino acid sequence: CASSGTLSSYEQYF.

The J gene is TRBJ2-7, the V gene TRBV13; 7 bases align to TRBD1. This CDR3 comprises 14 residues. V was pared by 4 bases and J by 13 bases, with 16 bases of the junction left unmatched. Germline values: CDR1 PRHDT, CDR2 FYEKMQ (reference sequence). The CDR3 DNA reads as TGTGCCAGCAGCTCCGGACAGGTCCCATTTTTAACTTACTTC. This translates into CASSSGQVPFLTYF.

The chain is built from TRBV30 and TRBJ2-7; D could derive from TRBD1 or TRBD2 (5 bases each). The V gene lost 6 bases and the J gene lost 0 bases, with 9 bases spanning the gap. CDR1 GTSNPN and CDR2 SVGIG come from the germline V gene (reference sequence). The CDR3 totals 12 residues. The CDR3 DNA reads TGTGCCTGTACTGGGGGCTCCTACGAGCAGTACTTC. Its protein is CACTGGSYEQYF.

This rearrangement joins TRBV4-3 to TRBJ2-3; D perhaps matches TRBD2 (5 bases). This CDR3 has 16 residues. Looked up from germline, CDR1 is LGHNA and CDR2 is YSLEER. V lost 5 bases and J 0 bases, leaving 15 bases between the germline ends. CDR3 sequence: CASSSRTRGSTDTQYF. CDR3 in DNA: TGCGCCAGCAGCTCACGGACTCGCGGTAGCACAGATACGCAGTATTTT.

V usage is TRBV18 and J usage is TRBJ2-2, with 13 bases that match TRBD2. The CDR3 runs to 18 residues. The junction had 5 bases not matched to a gene; V was cut back by 1 base and J by 3 bases. Per the germline V gene, CDR1 is KGHSH and CDR2 is LQKENI. CDR3 in DNA: TGTGCCAGCTCACCACTGGGACTAGCGGGAACAGACACCGGGGAGCTGTTTTTT. It specifies CASSPLGLAGTDTGELFF.

For this clone: The same CDR3 also results from other DNA sequences found in this sample. V gene TRBV9 combines with J gene TRBJ2-3, with 7 bases matching TRBD1. Trimming at V came to 0 bases and at J to 1 base, leaving 2 bases not matched to a gene. The CDR3 runs to 15 residues. Germline values: CDR1 SGDLS, CDR2 YYNGEE. In DNA, the CDR3 is TGTGCCAGCAGCGTAGAAGGGGGCGGCACAGATACGCAGTATTTT. Translated: CASSVEGGGTDTQYF.

This chain joins TRBV4-1 and TRBJ1-2, with D possibly TRBD1 on 6 matching bases. V lost 2 bases to trimming and J lost 5 bases, with 15 bases between them. This CDR3 is 15 amino acids long. Per germline, CDR1 MGHRA and CDR2 YSYEKL. The CDR3 protein is CASSQPDSKGYGYTF. Written as DNA, the CDR3 is TGCGCCAGCAGCCAACCGGACAGCAAGGGTTATGGCTACACCTTC.

The chain recombines TRBV27 with TRBJ2-7, with D unclear. Germline V CDR1 and CDR2: MNHEY, SMNVEV (reference sequence). There are 14 residues in the CDR3. Trimming left V 0 bases short and J 3 bases short, with 9 bases between. As DNA, the CDR3 is TGTGCCAGCAGTTTATCGTGGGGAATCTACGAGCAGTACTTC. Amino acid sequence: CASSLSWGIYEQYF.

The chain links TRBV4-3 to TRBJ1-1, with no clear D. Germline values: CDR1 LGHNA, CDR2 YSLEER. The CDR3 covers 13 residues. Trimming took 4 bases from V and 3 from J, leaving 9 bases between them. The CDR3 reads CASSRYRDTEAFF. In nucleotides, the CDR3 is TGCGCCAGCAGCCGTTACCGGGACACTGAAGCTTTCTTT.

This chain uses TRBV6-1 with TRBJ1-1; 9 positions match TRBD1. There are 15 residues in the CDR3. CDR1 MNHNS and CDR2 SASEGT come from the germline V gene. J gave up 1 base and V 5 bases, and 5 bases lay outside the gene matches. CDR3 sequence (DNA): TGTGCCAGCAGTCCCCAGGGACAGGGGAACACTGAAGCTTTCTTT. Protein sequence: CASSPQGQGNTEAFF.

The chain has TRBV18 and TRBJ2-2; D is undetermined. The V and J ends lost 2 bases and 2 bases respectively, with 15 bases between them. The CDR3 contains 17 residues. In germline, CDR1 is KGHSH, CDR2 LQKENI. The CDR3 nucleotides read TGTGCCAGCTCACCATTCGAGACACGGAGAAACACCGGGGAGCTGTTTTTT. Protein sequence: CASSPFETRRNTGELFF.

This chain links TRBV9 with TRBJ1-2, with 9 bases matching TRBD1. The CDR3 loop spans 14 amino acids. With V trimmed by 3 bases and J by 4 bases, 4 bases remained unmatched. Germline V lookup: CDR1 SGDLS, CDR2 YYNGEE. The CDR3 nucleotides are TGTGCCAGCAGCGAAGACAGGGGGGCCTATGGCTACACCTTC. Amino acids: CASSEDRGAYGYTF.

V and J are TRBV28 and TRBJ2-7; weak D call: TRBD1 (6 bases). The germline V gene has CDR1 MDHEN and CDR2 SYDVKM. The CDR3 extends over 16 amino acids. Between the trimmed V and J ends, which lost 7 bases and 0 bases, there was a span of 19 bases. CDR3 bases: TGTGCCAGCAAAGGGTCCGGGACACCGTCCTCCTACGAGCAGTACTTC. Encoded protein: CASKGSGTPSSYEQYF.

The chain links TRBV14 to TRBJ2-7; tentatively, D is TRBD2 (5 bases). CDR3 size: 14 residues. V dropped 0 bases and J dropped 4 bases, with 10 bases sitting between them. Germline V gene lookup returns CDR1 SGHDN and CDR2 FVKESK. The DNA for the CDR3 is TGTGCCAGCAGCCAAGAGGGGAGTATGTACGAGCAGTACTTC. This codes for CASSQEGSMYEQYF.

The CDR3 nucleotides are TGTGCCTGGGGGACAGGGAATTCACCCCTCCACTTT. Translated: CAWGTGNSPLHF. V gene TRBV30 combines with J gene TRBJ1-6; 9 bases are a match to TRBD1. The junction had 0 bases not matched to a gene; V was cut back by 5 bases and J by 7 bases. Germline loops: CDR1 GTSNPN, CDR2 SVGIG (reference sequence). This CDR3 comprises 12 residues.

V and J are TRBV5-6 and TRBJ1-1; D possibly corresponds to TRBD1 (6 bases). CDR3 length equals 14 residues. Germline lookup yields CDR1 SGHDT and CDR2 YYEEEE. Trimming removed 1 base at V and 9 bases at J, with 16 bases between. The DNA for the CDR3 is TGTGCCAGCAGCTTGAGCAGGGGATCGGGGAAAGCTTTCTTT. Its translation is CASSLSRGSGKAFF.

This clone was detected only a few times. The same CDR3 also results from other DNA sequences found in this sample. V and J are TRBV7-2 and TRBJ2-7, with D perhaps given as TRBD1 or TRBD2 (5 bases each). With 3 bases removed from V and 0 bases from J, the gap between germline ends came to 9 bases. Germline-derived CDR1 and CDR2 are SGHTA and FQGNSA. This CDR3 region has 14 residues. CDR3 sequence (DNA): TGTGCCAGCAGCTTTGGGGGACCCTCCTACGAGCAGTACTTC. It translates to CASSFGGPSYEQYF. The full variable domain, its missing parts supplied by reference TRBV7-2 and TRBJ2-7, is GAGVSQSPSNKVTEKGKDVELRCDPISGHTALYWYRQSLGQGLEFLIYFQGNSAPDKSGLPSDRFSAERTGGSVSTLTIQRTQQEDSAVYLCASSFGGPSYEQYFGPGTRLTVT.